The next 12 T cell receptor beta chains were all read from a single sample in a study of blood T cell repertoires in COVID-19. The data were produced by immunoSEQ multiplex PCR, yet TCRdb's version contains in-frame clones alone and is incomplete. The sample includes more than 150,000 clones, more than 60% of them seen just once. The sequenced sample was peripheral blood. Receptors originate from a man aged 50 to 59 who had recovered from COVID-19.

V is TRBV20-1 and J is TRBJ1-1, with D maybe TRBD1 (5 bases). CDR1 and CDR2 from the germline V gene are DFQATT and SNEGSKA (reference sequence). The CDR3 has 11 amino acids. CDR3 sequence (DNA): TGCATTGGGGGGGATGACACTGAAGCTTTCTTT. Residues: CIGGDDTEAFF.

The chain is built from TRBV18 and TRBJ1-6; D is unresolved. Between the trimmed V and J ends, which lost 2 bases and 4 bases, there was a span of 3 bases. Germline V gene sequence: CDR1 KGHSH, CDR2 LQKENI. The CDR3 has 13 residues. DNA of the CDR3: TGTGCCAGCTCACCATTATATAATTCACCCCTCCACTTT. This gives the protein CASSPLYNSPLHF.

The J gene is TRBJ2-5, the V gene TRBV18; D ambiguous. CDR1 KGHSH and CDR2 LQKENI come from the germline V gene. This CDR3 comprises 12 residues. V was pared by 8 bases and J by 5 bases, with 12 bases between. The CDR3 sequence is CASITQRETQYF. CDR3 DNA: TGTGCCAGCATCACCCAACGGGAGACCCAGTACTTC.

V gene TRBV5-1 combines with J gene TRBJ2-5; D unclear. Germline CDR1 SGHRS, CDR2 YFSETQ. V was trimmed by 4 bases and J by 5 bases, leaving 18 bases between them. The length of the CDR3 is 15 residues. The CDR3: CASSIQATHRETQYF. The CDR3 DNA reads TGCGCCAGCAGCATCCAGGCCACCCATCGCGAGACCCAGTACTTC.

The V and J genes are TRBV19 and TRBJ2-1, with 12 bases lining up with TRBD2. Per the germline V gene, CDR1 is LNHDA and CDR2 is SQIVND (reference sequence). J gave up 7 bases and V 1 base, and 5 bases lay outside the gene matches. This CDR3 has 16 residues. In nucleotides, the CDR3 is TGTGCCAGTAGTATAGGACTAGCGGGAGTAATTAATGAGCAGTTCTTC. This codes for CASSIGLAGVINEQFF.

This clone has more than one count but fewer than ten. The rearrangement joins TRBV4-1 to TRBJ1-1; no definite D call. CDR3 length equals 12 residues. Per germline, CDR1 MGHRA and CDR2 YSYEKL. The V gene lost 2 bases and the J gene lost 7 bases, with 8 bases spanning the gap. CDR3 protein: CASSQNRVEAFF. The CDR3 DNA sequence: TGCGCCAGCAGCCAAAACCGGGTTGAAGCTTTCTTT.

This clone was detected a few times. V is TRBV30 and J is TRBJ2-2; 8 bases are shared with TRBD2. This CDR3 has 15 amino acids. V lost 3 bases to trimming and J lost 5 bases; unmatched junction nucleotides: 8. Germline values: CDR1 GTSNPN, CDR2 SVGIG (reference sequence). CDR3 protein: CAWSRAGAETGELFF. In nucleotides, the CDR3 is TGTGCCTGGAGCAGAGCGGGAGCCGAAACCGGGGAGCTGTTTTTT. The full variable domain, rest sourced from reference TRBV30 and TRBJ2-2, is SQTIHQWPATLVQPVGSPLSLECTVEGTSNPNLYWYRQAAGRGLQLLFYSVGIGQISSEVPQNLSASRPQDRQFILSSKKLLLSDSGFYLCAWSRAGAETGELFFGEGSRLTVL.

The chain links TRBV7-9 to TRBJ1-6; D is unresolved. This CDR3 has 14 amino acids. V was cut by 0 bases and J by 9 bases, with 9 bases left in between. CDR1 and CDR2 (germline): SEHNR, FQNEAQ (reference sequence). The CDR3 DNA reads TGTGCCAGCAGCTTAGCCCTATCGGGTTCACCCCTCCACTTT. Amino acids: CASSLALSGSPLHF.

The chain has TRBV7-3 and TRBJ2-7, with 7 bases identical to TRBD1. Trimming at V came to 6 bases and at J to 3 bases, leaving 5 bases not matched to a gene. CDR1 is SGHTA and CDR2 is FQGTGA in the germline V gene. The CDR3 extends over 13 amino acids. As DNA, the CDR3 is TGTGCCAGCAGTAACACAGGGGTCTACGAGCAGTACTTC. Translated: CASSNTGVYEQYF.

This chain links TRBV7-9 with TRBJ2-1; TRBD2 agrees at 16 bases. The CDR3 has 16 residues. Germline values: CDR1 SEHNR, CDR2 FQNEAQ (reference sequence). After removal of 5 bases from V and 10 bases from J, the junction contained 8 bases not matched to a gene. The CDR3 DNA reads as TGTGCCAGCAGCCGGGGACTAGCGGGAGGGCCGAAAGAGCAGTTCTTC. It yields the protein CASSRGLAGGPKEQFF.

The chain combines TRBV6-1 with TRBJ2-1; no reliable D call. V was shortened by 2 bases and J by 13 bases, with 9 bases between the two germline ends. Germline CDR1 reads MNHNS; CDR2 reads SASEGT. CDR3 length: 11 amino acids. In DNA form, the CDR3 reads TGTGCCAGCAGTGAAAATAGTTTACAGTTCTTC. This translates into CASSENSLQFF.

The CDR3 loop reads CASRTSGQVLQPQHF. DNA of the CDR3: TGTGCCAGCAGGACCTCGGGACAGGTTCTTCAGCCCCAGCATTTT. The J gene is TRBJ1-5, the V gene TRBV28; TRBD1 matches at 8 bases. The germline V gene has CDR1 MDHEN and CDR2 SYDVKM. The CDR3 runs to 15 residues. The trim removed 6 bases at V and 6 bases at J, leaving 10 bases unmatched. The variable domain in full, completed from reference TRBV28 and TRBJ1-5, reads DVKVTQSSRYLVKRTGEKVFLECVQDMDHENMFWYRQDPGLGLRLIYFSYDVKMKEKGDIPEGYSVSREKKERFSLILESASTNQTSMYLCASRTSGQVLQPQHFGDGTRLSIL.